This T cell receptor (beta chain) stems from a study of blood T cells in healthy people across ages. Primed by a sample-barcoded 5' primer and a J-beta primer mix, a second PCR proceeded for 7 to 11 cycles. TCRdb ran MiXCR on the 5' RACE reads and lists one entry per CDR3 protein. The table shows some 760,000 distinct CDR3 sequences, with roughly 25% occurring only once. The J segment lost 0 bases and the V segment lost 5 bases, leaving 11 bases of the junction unmatched. This CDR3 has 17 amino acids. Germline V lookup: CDR1 MDHEN, CDR2 SYDVKM. This sample also appeared in a second study, on T cells of mothers and their children.

V gene TRBV28 combines with J gene TRBJ2-3; 7 nucleotides agree with TRBD2. The sequencing input was blood. The receptor was derived from a boy aged 5 to 17 in good health. The CDR3 region has the DNA TGTGCCAGCAGTCCCAGCGGGACCATACCTAGCACAGATACGCAGTATTTT. Translated: CASSPSGTIPSTDTQYF.